Each of the 5 T cell receptor beta chains below was sequenced from the same sample in a study of long-term antiretroviral therapy in people with HIV. Runs used v3.0 of the immunoSEQ assay and were done at survey level. Produced via immunoSEQ multiplex PCR; TCRdb's table is partial and in-frame only. The repertoire consists of under 20,000 clones, with approximately 89% occurring once and the leading ten covering over 9.5%. This material consisted of unsorted PBMCs, taken 0.5 years after starting antiretroviral therapy. Receptors originate from a man aged 40-50 years with HIV.

The genes are TRBV7-6 and TRBJ1-1; TRBD1 agrees at 7 bases. The CDR3 has 15 residues. V lost 5 bases, J lost 1 base, and 7 bases stayed unmatched. Germline V gene data show CDR1 as SGHVS and CDR2 as FNYEAQ. The CDR3 nucleotides read TGTGCCAGCAGCCCTCGGACAGGACCGAACACTGAAGCTTTCTTT. Translating it yields CASSPRTGPNTEAFF.

The chain carries TRBV7-9 and TRBJ2-1; TRBD2 matches 9 bases. This CDR3 region has 15 residues. CDR1 and CDR2 from the germline V gene are SEHNR and FQNEAQ (reference sequence). V was clipped by 1 base and J by 9 bases; unmatched bases: 7. The CDR3 spells CASSLDGGGAAEQFF. The CDR3 nucleotides are TGTGCCAGCAGCTTAGACGGCGGGGGGGCCGCTGAGCAGTTCTTC. Full variable domain (rest looked up from reference TRBV7-9 and TRBJ2-1): DTGVSQNPRHKITKRGQNVTFRCDPISEHNRLYWYRQTLGQGPEFLTYFQNEAQLEKSRLLSDRFSAERPKGSFSTLEIQRTEQGDSAMYLCASSLDGGGAAEQFFGPGTRLTVL.

DNA of the CDR3: TGTGCCAGCAGTGTGATCTATGGCTACACCTTC. Translation: CASSVIYGYTF. This chain links TRBV2 with TRBJ1-2; no reliable D call. The CDR3 runs 11 residues. Germline CDR1 and CDR2: SNHLY and FYNNEI. V lost 4 bases, J lost 4 bases, and 4 bases lay in between.

The chain carries TRBV28 and TRBJ2-3, with no clear D. Germline lookup yields CDR1 MDHEN and CDR2 SYDVKM. Trimming left V 2 bases short and J 2 bases short, with 11 bases between. The CDR3 is made up of 15 amino acids. The CDR3 DNA sequence: TGTGCCAGCAGTTTACCCTCGGAGCTCACAGATACGCAGTATTTT. This encodes CASSLPSELTDTQYF.

The chain uses TRBV30 and TRBJ2-3; D is undetermined. Trimming removed 3 bases from V and 0 bases from J, with 4 bases in between. Per germline, CDR1 GTSNPN and CDR2 SVGIG (reference sequence). The CDR3 is 12 residues long. The CDR3 coding sequence is TGTGCCTGGAGCGGGAGCACAGATACGCAGTATTTT. Its translation: CAWSGSTDTQYF.